The rows below give T cell receptor beta chains drawn from one sample of a study of memory CD4+ T cells and cytomegalovirus serostatus. Measured with immunoSEQ multiplex PCR; TCRdb has only the in-frame clones, and not every one. The table includes 50,000 to 60,000 clones, 82% detected once. Sequencing was carried out using memory CD4+ T cells from blood. Every receptor here comes from an adult in good health and CMV-seronegative. CDR3s include the opening cysteine and the closing phenylalanine or tryptophan. A D gene is named only where the DNA matches it firmly. Rows give clone size only sometimes, using once, few, many, or a class for an expanded clone.

D gene | clone size | J gene | V gene | CDR3 DNA | CDR3 protein
- | - | TRBJ2-7 | TRBV5-4 | TGTGCCAGCAGCCTGGACGGGTACGAGCAGTACTTC | CASSLDGYEQYF
TRBD1 | - | TRBJ1-4 | TRBV5-1 | TGCGCCAGCAGCCCGACAGGGCCTGATGAAAAACTGTTTTTT | CASSPTGPDEKLFF
TRBD1 | - | TRBJ1-3 | TRBV28 | TGTGCCAGCAGTCGTCCCGGGACAGGGGATGGTGGAAACACCATATATTTT | CASSRPGTGDGGNTIYF
- | - | TRBJ1-1 | TRBV5-4 | TGTGCCAGCAGCAGGACAGAGGCCTTGAACACTGAAGCTTTCTTT | CASSRTEALNTEAFF
- | - | TRBJ2-5 | TRBV7-3 | TGTGCCAGCAGCTGGGACACCCAAGAGACCCAGTACTTC | CASSWDTQETQYF
- | - | TRBJ1-4 | TRBV4-2 | TGTGCCAGCAGCCAAGTCATGGGGTTAGGGGAAAAACTGTTTTTT | CASSQVMGLGEKLFF
TRBD1 | - | TRBJ1-2 | TRBV6-5 | TGTGCCAGCGCCTACATGGGACAGATTTATGGCTACACCTTC | CASAYMGQIYGYTF
- | once | TRBJ1-4 | TRBV7-6 | TGTGCCAGCAGCTTAGCGCAGGCAGGGTATAATGAAAAACTGTTTTTT | CASSLAQAGYNEKLFF
- | - | TRBJ2-7 | TRBV13 | TGTGCCAGCAGCTTCCGGGACATTCCGAGCGAGCAGTACTTC | CASSFRDIPSEQYF
TRBD1 | - | TRBJ2-2 | TRBV9 | TGTGCCAGCAGCACTTCTGGGACAGCGAACACCGGGGAGCTGTTTTTT | CASSTSGTANTGELFF
- | - | TRBJ2-4 | TRBV5-6 | TGTGCCAGCAGCTTTAGGGCAGGACAGCTAAACATTCAGTACTTC | CASSFRAGQLNIQYF
- | - | TRBJ1-2 | TRBV15 | TGTGCCACTACCGACGGAAACTATGGCTACACCTTC | CATTDGNYGYTF
- | - | TRBJ1-3 | TRBV7-2 | TGTGCCAGCAGCTTAGGAGGGTACTCTGGAAACACCATATATTTT | CASSLGGYSGNTIYF
TRBD1 | once | TRBJ1-2 | TRBV5-4 | TGTGCCAGCAGCTTGAAGTTAGGGGGCGCCTATGGCTACACCTTC | CASSLKLGGAYGYTF
- | - | TRBJ1-1 | TRBV6-6 | TGTGCCAGCAGTCGACCGGACAAGAACACTGAAGCTTTCTTT | CASSRPDKNTEAFF
- | - | TRBJ1-2 | TRBV19 | TGTGCCAGTAGTATAGAGACCTTCTATGGCTACACCTTC | CASSIETFYGYTF
- | - | TRBJ1-6 | TRBV15 | TGTGCCACCAGCCGCGGGAAAAATTCACCCCTCCACTTT | CATSRGKNSPLHF
TRBD2 | few | TRBJ2-1 | TRBV5-4 | TGTGCCAGCAGCAGTGCGGGGGGCTTACTCAATGAGCAGTTCTTC | CASSSAGGLLNEQFF
- | - | TRBJ2-3 | TRBV5-4 | TGTGCCAGCAGGCAGATGGGGACAAGGACAGATACGCAGTATTTT | CASRQMGTRTDTQYF
TRBD1 | - | TRBJ1-5 | TRBV19 | TGTGCCAGTGCCCGGACAGGGGGAGGCTTGGGAAATCAGCCCCAGCATTTT | CASARTGGGLGNQPQHF